This entry concerns a single T cell receptor (beta chain). There is no known antigen for this receptor. No clone much larger than this one lies a single base away; base qualities are absent. The CDR3 regions of human TCRbeta chains were analyzed by immunosequencing. As for the authors' bioinformatics: TCRs in the repertoires were compared against a reference library of SARS-CoV-2-specific TCRs that had been generated with the MIRA antigen-specificity platform. Breadth was defined as the fraction of unique TCRs that were SARS-CoV-2-associated. Depth was defined as the fraction of total T cells that were SARS-CoV-2-associated. Using the MIRA data, each spike-specific TCR was assigned both to the spike region to which the TCR was reactive and to a CD4 or CD8 class. Log10-transformed breadth and depth values were compared by one-way ANOVA with Sidak's multiple comparisons tests. TCRdb retrieved this table from immuneACCESS and kept in-frame rearrangements only. Not all clones are present; in checked studies, unresolved V genes account for under half, and no reason is known for the remainder. D and trimming were read from the DNA, whereas the V and J calls and clone size are those reported in that table. This sample comprises almost 80,000 clones, roughly 87% of them detected only once. Of the sample, about 22% falls within the top ten clones.

This sample was taken from a study of T cell responses to AZD1222 COVID-19 vaccine listed by TCRdb under 2021. Study-wide context: AZD1222 recipients with second doses at about 4 weeks or about 12 weeks were pooled, because spike-specific TCR depth and breadth did not differ between schedules. Trial participants were enrolled by age into subgroups of 18-55, 56-69 and 70-plus years, and 148, 28 and 57 TCR-sequenced participants, respectively, were included in these subgroups. A total of just over 230 trial participants underwent TCR sequencing, of whom 207 received two doses of AZD1222 and some 26 received two doses of the MenACWY control vaccine. Results the study describes overall, beyond this receptor: Reportedly, almost half of the unique spike-specific TCRs recognized epitopes lying outside the regions that are mutated in the B.1.351 and B.1.1.7 variants. Most participants were white British and females outnumbered males, and the authors suggested that clonal diversity may have been underestimated. In the small 56-69-year group, the increase in depth fell short of significance, most likely because of low power. Only 5 to 7 AZD1222 recipients were SARS-CoV-2 seropositive at baseline, limiting conclusions about previously exposed vaccinees. The vaccine-associated CD4 TCRs covered the entire spike protein, and the dominant responses fell in regions 160-218 and 743-854. Because no day 14 peak-response samples were available, repertoires were characterized only after the peak T cell response. After two AZD1222 doses, spike-specific TCR breadth and depth were significantly higher than at day 0 and than in MenACWY recipients.

CDR1 and CDR2, per the germline V gene (reference sequence), are LNHDA and SQIVND. A distance of 11 bases separates the germline ends of V and J, which lose 3 bases and 8 bases respectively. The CDR3 numbers 13 residues from cysteine through phenylalanine. CDR3 DNA only is kept here, 39 bases in frame from base 1. The time point label, as the study defines it: baseline before first vaccination. Vaccinee samples came from UK trials COV001 and COV002, including a single-blind randomized controlled phase 2/3 trial of AZD1222 (ChAdOx1 nCoV-19) in healthy adults. Trial participant PBMC samples were collected at day 0 and day 28 after the second dose for TCRbeta chain sequencing.

Sample: peripheral blood, taken on day 0 of AZD1222 vaccination. Recombination joined TRBV19 with TRBJ2-1; the D gene remains uncertain. This TCR came from an adult in good health. DNA sequence: TGTGCCAGTAGTATCACTACGGCGGATGAGCAGTTCTTC. Its product reads: CASSITTADEQFF.